This T cell receptor beta chain stems from a study of T cells in Graves' hyperthyroidism and ophthalmopathy. About the study: It was at initial diagnosis, before any treatment, that peripheral blood was collected.

This clonotype has ten or more counts. The CDR3 regions of TCR beta were amplified from RNA transcripts. HTBI primers were used for first-round RT-PCR of the TCR CDR3. Each CDR3 protein gets one entry after TCRdb re-called the multiplex PCR reads with MiXCR. Of a few hundred thousand distinct CDR3 sequences in the sample, 14% to 15% were seen once. Germline-derived CDR1 and CDR2 are DFQATT and SNEGSKA (reference sequence). The CDR3 spans 17 residues. V was trimmed by 1 base and J by 5 bases, leaving 24 bases between them. Patients aged 18 to 65 with hyperthyroidism were newly diagnosed, with duration under 2 months. Patients were excluded for uncontrolled infection, other autoimmune disease, pregnancy or lactation. In making diagnoses, clinical symptoms, serum thyroxine and TRAb, thyroid ultrasound and orbital computed tomography were all used.

Input material: blood. This TCR came from a woman between 35 and 50 years old with Graves' hyperthyroidism that later progressed to Graves' ophthalmopathy. The chain joins TRBV20-1 to TRBJ2-7; a possible D gene is TRBD2 (6 bases). This CDR3 is CSARATRRRGRNDEQYF. The DNA of the CDR3 is TGCAGTGCTAGAGCAACCCGTAGGCGGGGCAGGAACGACGAGCAGTACTTC.